This T cell receptor beta chain appears in the sequencing data of a study of T cell responses to AZD1222 COVID-19 vaccine. For the study at large: Second doses were pooled across both intervals (about 4 or about 12 weeks). Study conclusions and caveats: Reportedly, nearly half the spike-specific TCRs target unmutated variant regions. Repertoires in all cases were sampled only once the peak T cell response had passed. Clonal diversity was possibly underestimated, and white British individuals and females predominated among donors.

Germline loops: CDR1 SQVTM, CDR2 ANQGSEA. Trimming took 2 bases from V and 0 from J, leaving 7 bases between them. CDR3 length equals 13 residues. Data came from immunoSEQ multiplex PCR; TCRdb stores just in-frame clones and leaves some out. The sample holds about 120,000 clones; 89% are singletons and the top ten take 3.5% to 5%. A word on this clone: Its antigen is undetermined.

The chain links TRBV29-1 to TRBJ1-1; D is undetermined. The sequencing used peripheral blood, collected on day 0 of AZD1222 vaccination. The receptor comes from an adult in good health. Here the CDR3 DNA reads TGCAGCGTTGAATACGGAATGAACACTGAAGCTTTCTTT. Translated, it gives CSVEYGMNTEAFF.